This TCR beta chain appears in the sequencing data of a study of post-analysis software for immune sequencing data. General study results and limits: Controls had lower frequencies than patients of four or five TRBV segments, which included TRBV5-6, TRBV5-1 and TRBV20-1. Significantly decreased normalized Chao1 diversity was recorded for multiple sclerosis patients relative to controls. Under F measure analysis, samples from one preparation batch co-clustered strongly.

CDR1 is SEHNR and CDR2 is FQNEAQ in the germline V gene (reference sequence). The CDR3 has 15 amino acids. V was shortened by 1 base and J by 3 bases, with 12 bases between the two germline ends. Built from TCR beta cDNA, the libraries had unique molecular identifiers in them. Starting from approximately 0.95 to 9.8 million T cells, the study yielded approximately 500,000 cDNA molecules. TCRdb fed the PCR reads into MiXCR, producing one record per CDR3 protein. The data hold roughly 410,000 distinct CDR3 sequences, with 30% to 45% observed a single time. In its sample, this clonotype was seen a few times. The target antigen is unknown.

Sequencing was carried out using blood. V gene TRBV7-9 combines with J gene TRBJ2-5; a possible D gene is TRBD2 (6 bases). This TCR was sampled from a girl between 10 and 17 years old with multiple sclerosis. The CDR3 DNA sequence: TGTGCCAGCAGCTTAGGGGCTACGGGGGAAGAGACCCAGTACTTC. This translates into CASSLGATGEETQYF.